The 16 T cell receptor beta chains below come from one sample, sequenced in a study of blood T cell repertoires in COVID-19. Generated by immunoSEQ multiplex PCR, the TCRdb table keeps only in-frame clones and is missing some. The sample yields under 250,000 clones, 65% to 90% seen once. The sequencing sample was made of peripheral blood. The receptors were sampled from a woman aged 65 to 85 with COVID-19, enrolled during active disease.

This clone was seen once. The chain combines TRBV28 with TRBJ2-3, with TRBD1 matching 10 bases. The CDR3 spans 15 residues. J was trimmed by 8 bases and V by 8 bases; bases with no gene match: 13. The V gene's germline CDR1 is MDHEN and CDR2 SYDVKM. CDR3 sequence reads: CASLEAGQGLGTQYF. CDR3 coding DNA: TGTGCCAGCTTGGAGGCGGGACAGGGGCTCGGTACGCAGTATTTT.

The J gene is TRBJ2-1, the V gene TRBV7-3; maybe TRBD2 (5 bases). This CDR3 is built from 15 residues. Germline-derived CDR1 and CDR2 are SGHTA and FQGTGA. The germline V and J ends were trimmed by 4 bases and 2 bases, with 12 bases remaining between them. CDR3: CASSYREGTYNEQFF. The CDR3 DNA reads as TGTGCCAGCAGCTACCGAGAGGGTACCTACAATGAGCAGTTCTTC.

CDR3 DNA sequence: TGTGCCAGCAGTGAAATTGGGGGGTTGGGTAATTCACCCCTCCACTTT. It encodes CASSEIGGLGNSPLHF. The J gene is TRBJ1-6, the V gene TRBV6-1; D is possibly TRBD1 (5 bases). This CDR3 is built from 16 residues. Trimming left V 2 bases short and J 6 bases short, with 14 bases between. The germline CDR1 and CDR2 sequences are MNHNS and SASEGT.

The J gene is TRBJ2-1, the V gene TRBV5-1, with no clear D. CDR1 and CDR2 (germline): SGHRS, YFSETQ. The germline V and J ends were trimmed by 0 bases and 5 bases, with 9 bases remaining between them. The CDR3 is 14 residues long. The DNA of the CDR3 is TGCGCCAGCAGCTTGGAGTCCTACGACAATGAGCAGTTCTTC. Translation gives CASSLESYDNEQFF.

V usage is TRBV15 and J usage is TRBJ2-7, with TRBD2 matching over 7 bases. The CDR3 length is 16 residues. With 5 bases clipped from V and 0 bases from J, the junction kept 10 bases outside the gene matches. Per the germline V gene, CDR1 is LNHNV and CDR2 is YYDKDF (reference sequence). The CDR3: CATSSDGGFRSYEQYF. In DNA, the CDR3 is TGTGCCACCAGCTCAGACGGGGGGTTTCGCTCCTACGAGCAGTACTTC.

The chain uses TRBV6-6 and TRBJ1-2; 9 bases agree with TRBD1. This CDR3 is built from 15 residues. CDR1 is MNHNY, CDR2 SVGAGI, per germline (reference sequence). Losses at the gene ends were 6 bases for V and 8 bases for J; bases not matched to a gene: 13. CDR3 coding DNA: TGTGCCAGCAGGCTTACAGGGGGCAGCCCGGGGGGCTACACCTTC. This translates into CASRLTGGSPGGYTF.

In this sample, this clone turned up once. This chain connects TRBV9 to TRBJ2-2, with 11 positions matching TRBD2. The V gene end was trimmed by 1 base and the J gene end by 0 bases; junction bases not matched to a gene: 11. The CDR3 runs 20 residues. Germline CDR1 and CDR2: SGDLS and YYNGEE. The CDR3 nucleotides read TGTGCCAGCAGCGTACCGGGACTAGCGGAAAACTCCGCGAACACCGGGGAGCTGTTTTTT. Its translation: CASSVPGLAENSANTGELFF.

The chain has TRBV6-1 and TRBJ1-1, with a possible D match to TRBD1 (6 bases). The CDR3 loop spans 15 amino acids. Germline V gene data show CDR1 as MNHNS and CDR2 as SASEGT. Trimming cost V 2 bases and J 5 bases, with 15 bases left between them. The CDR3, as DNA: TGTGCCAGCAGTGAACCTGAACAGGGTCGAACTGAAGCTTTCTTT. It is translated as CASSEPEQGRTEAFF.

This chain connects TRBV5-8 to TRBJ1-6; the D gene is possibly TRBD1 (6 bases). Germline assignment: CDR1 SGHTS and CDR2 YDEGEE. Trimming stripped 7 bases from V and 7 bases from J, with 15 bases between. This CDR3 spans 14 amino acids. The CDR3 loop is CASRGGAQNSPLHF. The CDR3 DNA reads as TGTGCCAGCCGGGGGGGGGCGCAAAATTCACCCCTCCACTTT. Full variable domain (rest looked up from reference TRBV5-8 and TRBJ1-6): EAGVTQSPTHLIKTRGQQATLRCSPISGHTSVYWYQQALGLGLQFLLWYDEGEERNRGNFPPRFSGRQFPNYSSELNVNALELEDSALYLCASRGGAQNSPLHFGNGTRLTVT.

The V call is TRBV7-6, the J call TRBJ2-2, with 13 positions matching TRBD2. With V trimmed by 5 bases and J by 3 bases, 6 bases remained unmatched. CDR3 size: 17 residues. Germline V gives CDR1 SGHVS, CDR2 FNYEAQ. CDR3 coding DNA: TGTGCCAGCAGCCGAACTAGCGGGGGGGTGCACACCGGGGAGCTGTTTTTT. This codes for CASSRTSGGVHTGELFF. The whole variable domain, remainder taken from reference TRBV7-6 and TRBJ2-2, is GAGVSQSPRYKVTKRGQDVALRCDPISGHVSLYWYRQALGQGPEFLTYFNYEAQQDKSGLPNDRFSAERPEGSISTLTIQRTEQRDSAMYRCASSRTSGGVHTGELFFGEGSRLTVL.

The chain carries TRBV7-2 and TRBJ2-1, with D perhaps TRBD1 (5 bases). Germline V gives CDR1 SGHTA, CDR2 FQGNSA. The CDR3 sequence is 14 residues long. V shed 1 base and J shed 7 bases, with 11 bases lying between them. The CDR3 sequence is CASSLGAGLNEQFF. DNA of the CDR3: TGTGCCAGCAGCTTAGGCGCAGGGCTGAATGAGCAGTTCTTC.

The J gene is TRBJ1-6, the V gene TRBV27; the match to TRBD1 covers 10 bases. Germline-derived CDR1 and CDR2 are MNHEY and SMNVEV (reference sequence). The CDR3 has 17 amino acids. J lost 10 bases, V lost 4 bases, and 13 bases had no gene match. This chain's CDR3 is CASSSMGTGAKWSPLHF. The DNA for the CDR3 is TGTGCCAGCAGTTCAATGGGGACAGGGGCTAAATGGTCACCCCTCCACTTT.

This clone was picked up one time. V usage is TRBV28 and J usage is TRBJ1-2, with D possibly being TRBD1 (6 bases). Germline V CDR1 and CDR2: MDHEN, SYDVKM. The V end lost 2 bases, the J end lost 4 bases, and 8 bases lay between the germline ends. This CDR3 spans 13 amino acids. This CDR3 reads CASSLGGAYGYTF. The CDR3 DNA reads TGTGCCAGCAGTTTAGGGGGGGCCTATGGCTACACCTTC.

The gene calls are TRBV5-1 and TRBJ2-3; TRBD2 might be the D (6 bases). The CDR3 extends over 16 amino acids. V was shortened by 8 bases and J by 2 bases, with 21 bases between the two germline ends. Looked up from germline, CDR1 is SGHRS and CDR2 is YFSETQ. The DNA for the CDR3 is TGCGCCAGTAGCGGCCGGGGGAAGGGTCACACAGATACGCAGTATTTT. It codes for CASSGRGKGHTDTQYF.

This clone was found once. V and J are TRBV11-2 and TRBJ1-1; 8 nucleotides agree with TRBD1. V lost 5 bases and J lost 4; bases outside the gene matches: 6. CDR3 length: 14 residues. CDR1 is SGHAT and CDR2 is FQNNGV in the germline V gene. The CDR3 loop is CASSLRGLGTEAFF. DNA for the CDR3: TGTGCCAGCAGCCTCAGGGGGCTAGGCACTGAAGCTTTCTTT.

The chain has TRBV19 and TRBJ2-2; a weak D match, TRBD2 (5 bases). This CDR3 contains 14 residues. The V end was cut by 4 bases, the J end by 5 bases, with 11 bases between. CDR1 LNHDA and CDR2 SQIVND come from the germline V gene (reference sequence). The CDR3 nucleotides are TGTGCCAGTAGTACGGGGTCCCGTACCGGGGAGCTGTTTTTT. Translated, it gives CASSTGSRTGELFF.